This entry concerns a single TCR beta chain. The antigen remains undetermined. The time point was: week 23, last vaccination. The study gave 300 ug of mutant IDH1 20-mer peptide per vaccine dose, with topical imiquimod. Each of the donors came in with new WHO grade 3 or 4 astrocytomas that were IDH1-mutant and ATRX-lost. The data belong to a study of a mutant IDH1 vaccine in newly diagnosed glioma. Whole-study context: Sex distribution of treated patients was roughly 62% male and about 38% female; mean age was 40.4 years.

The CDR3 runs 15 residues. The germline gives CDR1 SEHNR, CDR2 FQNEAQ (reference sequence). Trimming shortened V by 1 base and J by 3 bases, and 9 bases separated the two germline ends. The data were produced by immunoSEQ multiplex PCR, yet TCRdb's version contains in-frame clones alone and is incomplete. The sample records about 44,000 clones, around 93% being singletons. The chain employs TRBV7-9 and TRBJ1-4; D uncertain. Source: PBMCs, taken from a glioma patient whose treatment included an IDH1 peptide vaccine. The sequence derives from a man aged 50 to 59 with glioma. CDR3 coding DNA: TGTGCCAGCAGCTTAGTGGTTAGCGCTAATGAAAAACTGTTTTTT. Residues: CASSLVVSANEKLFF.